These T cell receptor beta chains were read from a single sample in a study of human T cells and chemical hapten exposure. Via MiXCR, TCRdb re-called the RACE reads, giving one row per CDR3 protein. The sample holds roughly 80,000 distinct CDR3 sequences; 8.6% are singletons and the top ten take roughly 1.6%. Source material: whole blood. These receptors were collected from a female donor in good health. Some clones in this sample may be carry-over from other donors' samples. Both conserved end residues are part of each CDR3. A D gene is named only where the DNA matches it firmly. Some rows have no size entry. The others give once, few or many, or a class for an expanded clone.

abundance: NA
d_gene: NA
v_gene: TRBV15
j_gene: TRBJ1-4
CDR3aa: CATISSRTADENLFF
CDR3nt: TGTGCCACCATATCATCTCGGACAGCAGATGAAAACCTGTTTTTT

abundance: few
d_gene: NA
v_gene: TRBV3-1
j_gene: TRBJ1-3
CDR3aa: CASSQWETYTIYF
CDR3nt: TGTGCCAGCAGCCAGTGGGAAACTTACACCATATATTTT

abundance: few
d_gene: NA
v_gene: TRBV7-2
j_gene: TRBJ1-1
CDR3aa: CASSPNGLNTEAFF
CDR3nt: TGTGCCAGCAGTCCCAACGGTTTGAACACTGAAGCTTTCTTT

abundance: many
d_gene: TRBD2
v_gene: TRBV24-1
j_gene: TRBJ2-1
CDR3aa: CATSGPGLAGSQFF
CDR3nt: TGTGCCACCAGTGGTCCGGGACTAGCGGGTTCGCAGTTCTTC

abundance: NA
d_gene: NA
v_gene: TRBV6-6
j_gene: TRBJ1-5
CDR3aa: CASLKFGNAGNQPQNF
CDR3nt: TGTGCCAGCCTAAAATTTGGTAACGCGGGCAATCAGCCCCAGAATTTT

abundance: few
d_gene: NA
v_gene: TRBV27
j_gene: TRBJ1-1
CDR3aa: CASSFRGGACGTEAFF
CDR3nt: TGTGCCAGCAGTTTTAGGGGGGGGGCCTGCGGAACTGAAGCTTTCTTT

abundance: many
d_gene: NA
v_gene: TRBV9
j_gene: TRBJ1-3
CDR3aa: CASSVGNSGNTIYF
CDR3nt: TGTGCCAGCAGCGTAGGAAACTCTGGAAACACCATATATTTT

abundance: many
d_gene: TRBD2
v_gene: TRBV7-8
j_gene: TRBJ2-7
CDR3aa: CASSPIRGLAGGNPYEQYF
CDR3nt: TGTGCCAGCAGCCCCATCCGAGGACTAGCGGGGGGGAACCCCTACGAGCAGTACTTC

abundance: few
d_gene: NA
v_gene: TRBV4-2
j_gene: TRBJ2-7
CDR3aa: CASSQDRGAYEQYF
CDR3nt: TGTGCCAGCAGCCAAGATCGGGGAGCCTACGAGCAGTACTTC

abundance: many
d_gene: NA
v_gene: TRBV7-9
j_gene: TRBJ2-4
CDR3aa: CASSLDPSGIQYF
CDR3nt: TGTGCCAGCAGCTTAGACCCCTCAGGCATTCAGTACTTC

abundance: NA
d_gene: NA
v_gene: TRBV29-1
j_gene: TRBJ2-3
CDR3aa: CSVDAGSTDTQYF
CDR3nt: TGCAGCGTTGATGCGGGGAGCACAGATACGCAGTATTTT

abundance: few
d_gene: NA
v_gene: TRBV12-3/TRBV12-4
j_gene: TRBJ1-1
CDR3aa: CASSRTSGREAFF
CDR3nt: TGTGCCAGCAGCCGAACCTCCGGGAGAGAAGCTTTCTTT

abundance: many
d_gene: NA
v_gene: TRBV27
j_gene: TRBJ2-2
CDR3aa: CASSRAGELFF
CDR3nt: TGTGCCAGCAGCCGCGCCGGGGAGCTGTTTTTT

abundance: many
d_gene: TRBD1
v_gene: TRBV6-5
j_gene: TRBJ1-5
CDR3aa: CASSSGTGGLHF
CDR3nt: TGTGCCAGCAGCTCCGGGACAGGGGGCTTGCATTTT

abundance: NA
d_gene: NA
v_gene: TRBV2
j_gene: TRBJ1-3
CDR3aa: CASKQGVTIYF
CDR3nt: TGTGCCAGCAAACAGGGAGTCACCATATATTTT

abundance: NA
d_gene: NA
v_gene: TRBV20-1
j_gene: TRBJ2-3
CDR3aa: CSARRAGSTDTQYF
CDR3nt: TGCAGTGCTAGACGGGCAGGGAGCACAGATACGCAGTATTTT

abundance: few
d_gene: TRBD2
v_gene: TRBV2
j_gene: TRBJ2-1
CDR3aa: CASSPLAGGLGEQFF
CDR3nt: TGTGCCAGCAGTCCCCTAGCGGGGGGGCTAGGAGAGCAGTTCTTC

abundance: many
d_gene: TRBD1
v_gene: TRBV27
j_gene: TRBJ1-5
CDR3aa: CASSEQGVNQPQHF
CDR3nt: TGTGCCAGCAGTGAACAGGGGGTGAATCAGCCCCAGCATTTT

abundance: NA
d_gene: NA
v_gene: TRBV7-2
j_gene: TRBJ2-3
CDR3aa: CASSLAWGGTDTQYF
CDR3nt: TGTGCCAGCAGCTTAGCTTGGGGCGGCACAGATACGCAGTATTTT

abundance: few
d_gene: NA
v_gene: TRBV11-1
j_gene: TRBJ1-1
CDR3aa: CASSSGNTEAFF
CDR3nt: TGTGCCAGCAGCTCGGGAAACACTGAAGCTTTCTTT

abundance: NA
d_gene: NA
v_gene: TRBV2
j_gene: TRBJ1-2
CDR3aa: CASSEEGYYGYTF
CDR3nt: TGTGCCAGCAGTGAAGAGGGTTACTATGGCTACACCTTC

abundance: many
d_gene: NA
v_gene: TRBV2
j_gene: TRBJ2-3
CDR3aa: CASIGVVSDTQYF
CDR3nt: TGTGCCAGCATAGGGGTAGTATCAGATACGCAGTATTTT

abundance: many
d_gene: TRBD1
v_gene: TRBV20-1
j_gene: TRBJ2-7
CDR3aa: CSAPGTGVDEQYF
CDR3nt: TGCAGTGCTCCCGGGACAGGTGTAGACGAGCAGTACTTC

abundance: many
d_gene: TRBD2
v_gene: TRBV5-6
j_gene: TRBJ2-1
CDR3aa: CASSRGLAGVSEQFF
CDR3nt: TGTGCCAGCAGCCGGGGACTAGCGGGGGTATCTGAGCAGTTCTTC

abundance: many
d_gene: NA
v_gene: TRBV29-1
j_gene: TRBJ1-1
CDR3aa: CSVEGYGGMNTEAFF
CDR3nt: TGCAGCGTTGAAGGTTATGGGGGCATGAACACTGAAGCTTTCTTT

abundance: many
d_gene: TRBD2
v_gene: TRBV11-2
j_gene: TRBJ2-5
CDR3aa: CASSLPGGGQETQYF
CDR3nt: TGTGCCAGCAGCCTTCCCGGCGGGGGCCAAGAGACCCAGTACTTC

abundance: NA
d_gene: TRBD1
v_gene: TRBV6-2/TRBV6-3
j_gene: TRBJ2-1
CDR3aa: CASSPGQGPFF
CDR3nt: TGTGCCAGCAGTCCGGGACAGGGGCCGTTCTTC

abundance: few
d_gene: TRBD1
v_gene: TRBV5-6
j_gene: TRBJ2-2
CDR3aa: CASTKGQGYRELFF
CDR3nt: TGTGCCAGCACCAAGGGACAGGGTTACAGGGAGCTGTTTTTT

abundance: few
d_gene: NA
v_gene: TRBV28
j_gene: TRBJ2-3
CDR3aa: CASSSTGVGTDTQYF
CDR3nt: TGTGCCAGCAGTTCGACAGGCGTGGGCACAGATACGCAGTATTTT